The 28 T cell receptor beta chains below come from one sample, sequenced in a study of regulatory T cells in long-lasting Graves disease. Investigators prepared the TCR beta libraries by applying iRepertoire HTBI primers and Arm-PCR of CDR3 regions. TCRdb ran MiXCR on the multiplex PCR reads and lists one entry per CDR3 protein. The table records about 470,000 distinct CDR3 sequences, about a fifth of them present only once. Time point defined: persistent/refractory GD, antithyroid drugs over 5 years with positive TRAb. RNA from PBMCs was the source of the TCR library. This sample comprised peripheral blood mononuclear cells (PBMCs), obtained when the disease was refractory, from a patient treated with antithyroid drugs. The receptors shown here come from a female donor with Graves disease.

Notes on this clonotype: A far larger clone is only one base removed, so a read error is likely. Given the absence of the conserved phenylalanine or tryptophan at the CDR3 end, a read error is likely. This sequence joins TRBV28 and TRBJ2-7; 11 bases are shared with TRBD1. V trimming: 5 bases; J trimming: 0 bases; junction bases outside the gene matches: 3. This CDR3 comprises 15 residues. CDR1 MDHEN and CDR2 SYDVKM come from the germline V gene. DNA for the CDR3: TGTGCCAGCAGTGAGGGGACAGGGGGCTCCTACGAGCAGTACTCC. This translates into CASSEGTGGSYEQYS.

In this sample, this clonotype turned up many times. The J gene is TRBJ2-5, the V gene TRBV12-3 or TRBV12-4, with D perhaps given as TRBD1 or TRBD2 (5 bases each). The germline V and J ends were trimmed by 5 bases and 6 bases, with 19 bases remaining between them. The CDR3 consists of 15 residues. The DNA of the CDR3 is TGTGCCAGCAGTGACCGGACATTTCGGAGGAAGACCCAGTACTTC. It translates to CASSDRTFRRKTQYF.

This chain connects TRBV9 to TRBJ2-3, with D unresolved. The CDR3 extends over 16 amino acids. Germline V gene sequence: CDR1 SGDLS, CDR2 YYNGEE. V was pared by 3 bases and J by 2 bases, with 16 bases between. The CDR3 protein is CASSATDGRYTDTQYF. In DNA, the CDR3 is TGTGCCAGCAGCGCAACGGACGGACGATACACAGATACGCAGTATTTT.

This clonotype has a count of ten or more. The chain uses TRBV3-1 and TRBJ2-5; 8 bases match TRBD2. The CDR3 loop spans 16 amino acids. In germline, CDR1 is LGHDT, CDR2 YNNKEL (reference sequence). After removal of 0 bases from V and 4 bases from J, the junction contained 7 bases not matched to a gene. CDR3 protein: CASSQDVSGNGETQYF. DNA for the CDR3: TGTGCCAGCAGCCAAGATGTTAGCGGGAACGGAGAGACCCAGTACTTC.

This rearrangement joins TRBV7-9 to TRBJ2-1; 7 positions agree with TRBD2. The CDR3 length is 16 residues. Germline trimming cut 0 bases from V and 13 bases from J; bases unmatched to any gene: 15. Per germline, CDR1 SEHNR and CDR2 FQNEAQ (reference sequence). CDR3 in amino acids: CASSLALEGGPRNQFF. CDR3 coding DNA: TGTGCCAGCAGCTTAGCTTTAGAGGGAGGGCCGAGAAATCAGTTCTTC.

This clonotype showed up many times. This chain connects TRBV6-1 to TRBJ1-5; no clear D gene. Trimming cost V 11 bases and J 0 bases, with 14 bases left between them. There are 14 residues in the CDR3. Germline lookup yields CDR1 MNHNS and CDR2 SASEGT. The CDR3 loop is CACARAASNQPQHF. In nucleotides, the CDR3 is TGTGCCTGCGCCCGGGCAGCTAGCAATCAGCCCCAGCATTTT.

The chain recombines TRBV10-3 with TRBJ2-7; tentative D call: TRBD2 (5 bases). The CDR3 extends over 12 amino acids. CDR1 is ENHRY and CDR2 is SYGVKD in the germline V gene. V lost 3 bases, J lost 4 bases, and 7 bases lay in between. The CDR3, as DNA: TGTGCCATCAGTGAAGAGGGTTACGAGCAGTACTTC. Its protein product is CAISEEGYEQYF.

This clonotype showed up just a few times. J is TRBJ2-7 and V is TRBV11-2; D call uncertain. Germline values: CDR1 SGHAT, CDR2 FQNNGV. The CDR3 is 16 amino acids. V lost 5 bases, J lost 4 bases, and 21 bases lay in between. The DNA for the CDR3 is TGTGCCAGCAGCCCCAGACCGGACCAGGACGCATACGAGCAGTACTTC. This translates into CASSPRPDQDAYEQYF.

For this clonotype: The likely explanation is a read error, given a far larger clone one base away. The gene calls are TRBV7-9 and TRBJ2-7, with 12 bases fitting TRBD1. Germline loops: CDR1 SEHNR, CDR2 FQNEAQ (reference sequence). This CDR3 contains 15 residues. The DNA of the CDR3 is TGTGCCAGCAGAATAGGGACAGGGGGCAAGTACGAGCAGTGCTTC. Translating gives CASRIGTGGKYEQCF.

V is TRBV5-1 and J is TRBJ1-2; 9 bases match TRBD1. Germline CDR1 and CDR2: SGHRS and YFSETQ. This CDR3 is built from 15 residues. V shed 4 bases, J shed 3 bases, and the junction held 7 bases outside the gene matches. The CDR3 DNA follows: TGCGCCAGCAGCCCCAGGACAGGGGACGACTATGGCTACACCTTC. It codes for CASSPRTGDDYGYTF.

At least ten counts were recorded for this clonotype. The V gene is TRBV6-1, the J gene TRBJ1-6; TRBD1 is a possible D gene (5 bases). The V gene lost 5 bases and the J gene lost 7 bases, with 21 bases spanning the gap. The CDR3 is 17 residues long. The germline CDR1 and CDR2 sequences are MNHNS and SASEGT. The CDR3 sequence: CASSSGGIGVGNSPLHF. DNA for the CDR3: TGTGCCAGCAGTAGCGGGGGGATTGGGGTAGGGAATTCACCCCTCCACTTT.

V usage is TRBV10-3 and J usage is TRBJ2-7; unclear D gene. The germline V gene encodes CDR1 ENHRY and CDR2 SYGVKD. V was clipped by 10 bases and J by 7 bases, with 20 bases between them. This CDR3 has 13 amino acids. CDR3 nucleotide sequence: TGTGCCACCTTTTGGGCCGAAGGGTGGGAGCAGTACTTC. Residues: CATFWAEGWEQYF.

In this sample, this clonotype turned up a few times. This chain links TRBV7-6 with TRBJ2-7; D may correspond to TRBD1 or TRBD2 (5 bases each). V lost 5 bases and J 2 bases, leaving 13 bases between the germline ends. CDR3 length equals 14 residues. Per the germline V gene, CDR1 is SGHVS and CDR2 is FNYEAQ. CDR3 nucleotide sequence: TGTGCCAGCAGCCGTGGGACGGACACCTACGAGCAGTACTTC. Encoded protein: CASSRGTDTYEQYF. The entire variable domain, with the rest obtained from reference TRBV7-6 and TRBJ2-7, is as follows: GAGVSQSPRYKVTKRGQDVALRCDPISGHVSLYWYRQALGQGPEFLTYFNYEAQQDKSGLPNDRFSAERPEGSISTLTIQRTEQRDSAMYRCASSRGTDTYEQYFGPGTRLTVT.

The chain is built from TRBV30 and TRBJ2-7; maybe TRBD2 (6 bases). Germline CDR1 reads GTSNPN; CDR2 reads SVGIG (reference sequence). The CDR3 is made up of 13 amino acids. V was pared by 0 bases and J by 3 bases, with 9 bases between. The CDR3 DNA reads as TGTGCCTGGAGTGTGGGGGGTGTCTACGAGCAGTACTTC. Protein sequence: CAWSVGGVYEQYF.

The J gene is TRBJ2-7, the V gene TRBV6-1, with TRBD1 identical over 10 bases. Trimming removed 0 bases from V and 3 bases from J; junction bases left unmatched: 11. The CDR3 extends over 18 amino acids. The germline V gene encodes CDR1 MNHNS and CDR2 SASEGT. The CDR3 reads CASSEAMGQGTVIYEQYF. The CDR3 DNA reads TGTGCCAGCAGTGAAGCCATGGGACAGGGGACGGTAATCTACGAGCAGTACTTC.

As concerns this clonotype: Just one base apart from a much larger clone, this may be a read error. The chain uses TRBV6-2 or TRBV6-3 and TRBJ1-5, with D uncertain. CDR1 is MNHEY, CDR2 SVGEGT, per germline. Deletions cut 5 bases from V and 7 bases from J, with 18 bases between. CDR3 length: 15 residues. This CDR3 reads CASSEGSFPNQPQHF. The CDR3 nucleotides are TGTGCCAGCAGTGAAGGTTCCTTTCCCAACCAGCCCCAGCATTTT.

There are many counts of this clonotype. The chain carries TRBV6-5 and TRBJ1-1, with D uncertain. The V and J ends lost 2 bases and 5 bases respectively, with 6 bases between them. There are 12 residues in the CDR3. Germline CDR1 is MNHEY and CDR2 is SVGAGI. The CDR3 region has the DNA TGTGCCAGCAGTTACGTCGGAACTGAAGCTTTCTTT. Amino acid sequence: CASSYVGTEAFF.

This clonotype was seen at least ten times. The V call is TRBV6-2 or TRBV6-3, the J call TRBJ1-2; D is unclear. The CDR3 extends over 11 amino acids. Germline values: CDR1 MNHEY, CDR2 SVGEGT. V was clipped by 5 bases and J by 8 bases, with 9 bases between them. In DNA, the CDR3 is TGTGCCAGCAGTGCTAAGGTCGGCTACACCTTC. Translating gives CASSAKVGYTF.

This clonotype was observed at least ten times. The V gene is TRBV7-9, the J gene TRBJ2-7; D perhaps matches TRBD1 (5 bases). V lost 5 bases and J lost 4, with 18 bases in between. The CDR3 runs to 15 residues. Germline V gene lookup returns CDR1 SEHNR and CDR2 FQNEAQ (reference sequence). The CDR3 sequence: CASSPTRQGTYEQYF. The CDR3, as DNA: TGTGCCAGCAGCCCCACCCGGCAGGGTACTTACGAGCAGTACTTC.

This clonotype turned up a few times. The V and J genes are TRBV12-3 or TRBV12-4 and TRBJ2-1; 7 bases align to TRBD1. J gave up 7 bases and V 6 bases, and 9 bases lay outside the gene matches. CDR3 size: 14 residues. CDR3 loop: CASRSTGFMNEQFF. Here the CDR3 DNA reads TGTGCCAGCAGATCGACAGGGTTCATGAATGAGCAGTTCTTC.

V usage is TRBV4-1 and J usage is TRBJ1-2, with D uncertain. The CDR3 is made up of 14 amino acids. The V end was cut by 4 bases, the J end by 2 bases, with 11 bases between. Germline V gives CDR1 MGHRA, CDR2 YSYEKL. The CDR3 DNA follows: TGCGCCAGCAGCCCCACCCTTTCCAACTATGGCTACACCTTC. Translation gives CASSPTLSNYGYTF.

This sequence joins TRBV29-1 and TRBJ2-7; 7 bases match TRBD1. The CDR3 length is 12 residues. V was clipped by 7 bases and J by 5 bases; unmatched bases: 8. Germline assignment: CDR1 SQVTM and CDR2 ANQGSEA. In nucleotides, the CDR3 is TGCAGCGCTTTGGGACAGCTCCACGAGCAGTACTTC. Translated, it gives CSALGQLHEQYF.

This clonotype was observed a few times. The gene calls are TRBV9 and TRBJ2-7, with TRBD2 matching over 10 bases. The CDR3 covers 15 residues. The germline V gene has CDR1 SGDLS and CDR2 YYNGEE. The V gene end was trimmed by 2 bases and the J gene end by 2 bases; junction bases not matched to a gene: 4. CDR3 protein: CASSVGLALAYEQYF. For the CDR3, the DNA is TGTGCCAGCAGCGTGGGACTAGCGCTAGCCTACGAGCAGTACTTC. Full variable domain (remainder filled in from reference TRBV9 and TRBJ2-7): DSGVTQTPKHLITATGQRVTLRCSPRSGDLSVYWYQQSLDQGLQFLIQYYNGEERAKGNILERFSAQQFPDLHSELNLSSLELGDSALYFCASSVGLALAYEQYFGPGTRLTVT.

The chain uses TRBV10-3 and TRBJ2-2; D unresolved. Trimming stripped 3 bases from V and 6 bases from J, with 8 bases between. The CDR3 consists of 13 residues. Germline assignment: CDR1 ENHRY and CDR2 SYGVKD. CDR3: CAISEKRAGELFF. The CDR3 DNA reads TGTGCCATCAGTGAAAAACGAGCCGGGGAGCTGTTTTTT.

There are many counts of this clonotype. CDR3 DNA sequence: TGTGCCAGCAGTTTATTGCAGCTCTCTGGGGCCAACGTCCTGACTTTC. Its protein product is CASSLLQLSGANVLTF. The chain employs TRBV28 and TRBJ2-6; no clear D gene. V lost 1 base, J lost 0 bases, and 7 bases lay in between. The CDR3 consists of 16 residues. The germline V gene has CDR1 MDHEN and CDR2 SYDVKM.

V gene TRBV7-3 combines with J gene TRBJ2-7; D might be TRBD1 (5 bases). The V gene's germline CDR1 is SGHTA and CDR2 FQGTGA. V was clipped by 5 bases and J by 7 bases, with 15 bases between them. This CDR3 region has 13 residues. CDR3 nucleotide sequence: TGTGCCAGCAGCAAAGGACAATACGGAGAGCAGTACTTC. The encoded protein is CASSKGQYGEQYF.

With respect to this clonotype: This likely reflects a read error, since a far larger clone is one base away. The chain has TRBV2 and TRBJ1-1; D gene ambiguous. The ends were cut back, 5 bases at V and 0 bases at J, with 13 bases in the middle. Germline V gene lookup returns CDR1 SNHLY and CDR2 FYNNEI. CDR3 size: 15 residues. The CDR3 loop is CASSLPGNLNTEAFF. The CDR3 DNA sequence: TGTGCCAGCAGTTTACCAGGAAACTTGAACACTGAAGCTTTCTTT.

J is TRBJ1-3 and V is TRBV6-1; no clear D. In germline, CDR1 is MNHNS, CDR2 SASEGT. Trimming cost V 1 base and J 2 bases, with 9 bases left between them. The CDR3 sequence is 15 residues long. The CDR3 reads CASSEGVGAGNTIYF. CDR3 DNA: TGTGCCAGCAGTGAAGGGGTAGGAGCTGGAAACACCATATATTTT.